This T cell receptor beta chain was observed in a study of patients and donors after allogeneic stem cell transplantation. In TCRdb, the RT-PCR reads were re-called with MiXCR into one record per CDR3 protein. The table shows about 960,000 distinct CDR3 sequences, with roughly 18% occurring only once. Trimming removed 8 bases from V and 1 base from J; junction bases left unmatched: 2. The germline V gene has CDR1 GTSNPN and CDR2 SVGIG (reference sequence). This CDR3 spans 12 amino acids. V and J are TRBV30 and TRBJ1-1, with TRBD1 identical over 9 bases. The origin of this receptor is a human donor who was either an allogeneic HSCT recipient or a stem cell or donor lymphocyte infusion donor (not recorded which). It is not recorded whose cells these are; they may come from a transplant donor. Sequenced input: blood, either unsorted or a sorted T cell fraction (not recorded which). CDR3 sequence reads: CAGDRANTEAFF. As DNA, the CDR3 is TGTGCCGGGGACAGGGCGAACACTGAAGCTTTCTTT. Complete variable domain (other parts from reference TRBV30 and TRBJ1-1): SQTIHQWPATLVQPVGSPLSLECTVEGTSNPNLYWYRQAAGRGLQLLFYSVGIGQISSEVPQNLSASRPQDRQFILSSKKLLLSDSGFYLCAGDRANTEAFFGQGTRLTVV.